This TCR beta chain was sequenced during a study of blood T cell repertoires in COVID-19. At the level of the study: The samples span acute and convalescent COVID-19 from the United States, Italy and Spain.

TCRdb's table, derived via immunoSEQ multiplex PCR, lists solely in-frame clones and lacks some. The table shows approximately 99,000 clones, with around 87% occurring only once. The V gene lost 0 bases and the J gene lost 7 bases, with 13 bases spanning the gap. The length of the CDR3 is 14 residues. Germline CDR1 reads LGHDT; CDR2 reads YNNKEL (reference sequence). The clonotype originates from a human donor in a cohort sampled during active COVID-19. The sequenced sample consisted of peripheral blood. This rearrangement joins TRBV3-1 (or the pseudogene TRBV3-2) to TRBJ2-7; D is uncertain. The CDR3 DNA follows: TGTGCCAGCAGCCAAGACCTAGGTCTAGGAGAGCAGTACTTC. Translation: CASSQDLGLGEQYF.